The rows below give T cell receptor beta chains drawn from one sample of a study of blood T cell repertoires in COVID-19. Clones were sequenced by immunoSEQ multiplex PCR, and TCRdb holds only the in-frame ones, with some missing. The sample carries some 300,000 clones, 90% recorded once. Source material: peripheral blood. All receptors come from a woman aged 40-49 years with COVID-19, enrolled during active disease. Both conserved end residues are part of each CDR3. A D gene is named only where the DNA matches it firmly. Rows may omit the clone size; those that give it use once, few, many or a size class.

>.|TRBJ1-5|TRBD1|TRBV30
CAWRGQGGNQPQHF
TGTGCCTGGAGGGGACAGGGGGGCAATCAGCCCCAGCATTTT
>once|TRBJ1-1|TRBD1|TRBV6-2/TRBV6-3
CASSYSQGADTEAFF
TGTGCCAGCAGTTACTCCCAGGGGGCGGACACTGAAGCTTTCTTT
>.|TRBJ2-7|TRBD2|TRBV28
CASSLLAGVYEQYF
TGTGCCAGCAGTTTACTAGCGGGAGTTTACGAGCAGTACTTC
>.|TRBJ2-3|.|TRBV28
CASTSLSPYTQYF
TGTGCCAGCACTAGCTTGAGTCCCTATACGCAGTATTTT
>.|TRBJ1-5|.|TRBV6-5
CASRNRFSNQPQHF
TGTGCCAGCAGAAACAGATTTAGCAATCAGCCCCAGCATTTT
>.|TRBJ1-2|.|TRBV6-1
CASSEDRPYGYTF
TGTGCCAGCAGTGAAGACAGACCCTATGGCTACACCTTC
>once|TRBJ2-7|TRBD2|TRBV5-1
CASSSEQTPAGYEQYF
TGCGCCAGCAGTTCAGAACAGACTCCAGCGGGATACGAGCAGTACTTC
>.|TRBJ1-6|TRBD1|TRBV5-1
CASSLSQGATPNSPLHF
TGCGCCAGCAGCTTGAGTCAGGGGGCGACCCCTAATTCACCCCTCCACTTT
>once|TRBJ1-1|.|TRBV27
CASSFSKPVNTEAFF
TGTGCCAGCAGTTTTTCTAAACCGGTGAACACTGAAGCTTTCTTT
>.|TRBJ2-7|TRBD2|TRBV27
CASSLLTSGRAYHEQYF
TGTGCCAGCAGTTTATTAACTAGCGGGAGGGCCTACCACGAGCAGTACTTC
>.|TRBJ1-2|.|TRBV4-3
CASSPSQSYGYTF
TGCGCCAGCAGTCCTAGCCAGTCCTATGGCTACACCTTC
>.|TRBJ2-3|TRBD1|TRBV7-2
CASSSKQGSWVDTQYF
TGTGCCAGCAGCAGCAAACAGGGGTCTTGGGTAGATACGCAGTATTTT
>.|TRBJ1-3|TRBD1|TRBV5-8
CASSPQGIGNTIYF
TGTGCCAGCAGCCCACAGGGGATAGGTAACACCATATATTTT
>.|TRBJ1-1|TRBD1|TRBV5-1
CASSSGTGPLNTEAFF
TGCGCCAGCAGCTCAGGGACAGGGCCGTTGAACACTGAAGCTTTCTTT
>.|TRBJ2-7|.|TRBV2
CASKRVQGYEQYF
TGTGCCAGCAAAAGGGTTCAGGGGTACGAGCAGTACTTC
>.|TRBJ2-3|TRBD2|TRBV10-3
CASRLAGGSDTQYF
TGTGCCAGCCGTCTAGCGGGAGGATCAGATACGCAGTATTTT
>.|TRBJ2-7|.|TRBV7-2
CASSLSGVEKHEQYF
TGTGCCAGCAGCTTATCGGGGGTTGAGAAACACGAGCAGTACTTC
>few|TRBJ2-2|.|TRBV7-3
CASSALSTGELFF
TGTGCCAGCAGCGCGCTAAGCACCGGGGAGCTGTTTTTT
>.|TRBJ1-1|TRBD1|TRBV27
CASRRTGTNTEAFF
TGTGCCAGCAGACGGACAGGGACGAACACTGAAGCTTTCTTT
>.|TRBJ1-6|.|TRBV4-3
CASSQEGGGWNSPLHF
TGCGCCAGCAGCCAAGAGGGAGGGGGTTGGAATTCACCCCTCCACTTT
>.|TRBJ2-2|.|TRBV7-8
CASSGRRGSNTGELFF
TGTGCCAGCAGCGGACGGCGGGGCAGCAACACCGGGGAGCTGTTTTTT
>.|TRBJ1-6|TRBD1|TRBV2
CASDRDSGSPLHF
TGTGCCAGCGACCGGGACAGCGGTTCACCCCTCCACTTT
>.|TRBJ1-3|.|TRBV5-1
CASTPSGRGNTIYF
TGCGCCAGCACCCCTTCAGGTCGAGGAAACACCATATATTTT
>.|TRBJ2-3|.|TRBV7-3
CASSFSKAGGDTQYF
TGTGCCAGCAGCTTCTCGAAAGCTGGAGGGGATACGCAGTATTTT
>once|TRBJ1-4|TRBD1|TRBV7-2
CASSYRGGDEKLFF
TGTGCCAGCAGCTACAGGGGCGGGGATGAAAAACTGTTTTTT
>.|TRBJ2-3|TRBD2|TRBV3-1/TRBV3-2
CATSGRGGTDTQYF
TGTGCCACTAGCGGGAGAGGAGGCACAGATACGCAGTATTTT
>.|TRBJ1-1|.|TRBV5-6
CASSAQGSAGINTEAFF
TGTGCCAGCAGCGCCCAGGGCTCTGCCGGTATAAACACTGAAGCTTTCTTT
>few|TRBJ1-1|.|TRBV30
CAWSRQRGTEAFF
TGTGCCTGGAGTAGACAGCGCGGCACTGAAGCTTTCTTT
>.|TRBJ2-5|TRBD1|TRBV24-1
CATSDRQGRETQYF
TGTGCCACCAGTGACAGACAGGGACGAGAGACCCAGTACTTC
>.|TRBJ1-2|.|TRBV30
CASASQGTGGYTF
TGTGCCTCCGCGTCCCAGGGGACGGGTGGCTACACCTTC
>.|TRBJ2-7|TRBD1|TRBV5-6
CASGRTGSSYEQYF
TGTGCCAGCGGCCGGACAGGGAGCTCCTACGAGCAGTACTTC
>.|TRBJ2-1|TRBD2|TRBV24-1
CATQRRGAAYNEQFF
TGTGCCACCCAGAGGCGGGGGGCGGCCTACAATGAGCAGTTCTTC
>.|TRBJ2-7|TRBD2|TRBV7-8
CASSFTSGTSGSYEQYF
TGTGCCAGCAGCTTTACCTCCGGGACTAGCGGCTCCTACGAGCAGTACTTC
>.|TRBJ2-3|.|TRBV12-5
CASGLRTDPTDTQYF
TGTGCTAGTGGCCTCCGGACAGACCCCACAGATACGCAGTATTTT
>.|TRBJ1-5|TRBD1|TRBV4-2
CASSRLTDRVGNQPQHF
TGTGCCAGCAGCCGACTCACGGACAGGGTCGGCAATCAGCCCCAGCATTTT
>.|TRBJ1-5|TRBD1|TRBV30
CASGQAGDQPQHF
TGTGCCTCGGGACAGGCCGGGGATCAGCCCCAGCATTTT
>.|TRBJ2-3|.|TRBV7-9
CASSLGAGTGTDTQYF
TGTGCCAGCAGCTTAGGTGCAGGAACGGGGACAGATACGCAGTATTTT
>.|TRBJ2-2|.|TRBV6-5
CASRRTGLSGELFF
TGTGCCAGCAGGAGGACGGGATTGTCAGGGGAGCTGTTTTTT
>.|TRBJ1-1|TRBD1|TRBV5-1
CASSLGQGLTEAFF
TGCGCCAGCAGCTTGGGACAGGGTTTGACTGAAGCTTTCTTT
>.|TRBJ1-4|TRBD1|TRBV12-5
CASGLGLQGAGEKLFF
TGTGCTAGTGGTTTGGGATTACAGGGGGCGGGCGAAAAACTGTTTTTT